The next 20 T cell receptor beta chains were all read from a single sample in a study of blood T cell repertoires in COVID-19. The repertoire was sequenced with immunoSEQ multiplex PCR; TCRdb's copy has only in-frame clones and lacks some. The table shows hundreds of thousands of clones, with 87% occurring only once. Material for sequencing was peripheral blood. These receptors were taken from a man aged 55 to 70 who had recovered from COVID-19.

The rearrangement joins TRBV5-1 to TRBJ1-1; D is unclear. The ends were cut back, 1 base at V and 3 bases at J, with 10 bases in the middle. This CDR3 contains 14 residues. CDR1 is SGHRS and CDR2 is YFSETQ in the germline V gene. DNA for the CDR3: TGCGCCAGCAGCTTGCAGGATTCGGACACTGAAGCTTTCTTT. This sequence encodes CASSLQDSDTEAFF.

The CDR3 here is CASSVDRGGEKLFF. The CDR3 DNA is TGCGCCAGCAGCGTGGACAGGGGGGGTGAAAAACTGTTTTTT. The J gene is TRBJ1-4, the V gene TRBV5-1; the match to TRBD1 covers 10 bases. The V and J ends lost 4 bases and 7 bases, in that order; junction bases with no gene match: 4. The germline gives CDR1 SGHRS, CDR2 YFSETQ. The CDR3 is 14 amino acids.

Comments on this clone: This may come from a read error, since a much larger clone is one base off. The V and J genes are TRBV11-2 and TRBJ1-1; D perhaps matches TRBD1 (6 bases). The CDR3 is 17 amino acids. CDR1 is SGHAT and CDR2 is FQNNGV in the germline V gene. This chain's CDR3 is CASSLDLAGVGNTKAFF. The CDR3 DNA follows: TGTGCCAGCAGCTTAGATCTGGCAGGGGTCGGTAACACTAAAGCTTTCTTT.

The chain joins TRBV7-6 to TRBJ2-1, with TRBD2 matching over 10 bases. After removal of 1 base from V and 7 bases from J, the junction contained 13 bases not matched to a gene. Per germline, CDR1 SGHVS and CDR2 FNYEAQ. The CDR3 has 18 amino acids. CDR3 bases: TGTGCCAGCAGCTTAGGGGCGGCGGTTAGCGGGGGGAGGAATGAGCAGTTCTTC. The encoded protein is CASSLGAAVSGGRNEQFF.

The V call is TRBV3-1 (or the pseudogene TRBV3-2), the J call TRBJ1-1; 7 bases line up with TRBD1. J gave up 8 bases and V 3 bases, and 6 bases lay outside the gene matches. CDR1 and CDR2 (germline): LGHDT, YNNKEL (reference sequence). This CDR3 has 13 amino acids. The CDR3 is CASSQIRGVEAFF. In DNA, the CDR3 is TGTGCCAGCAGCCAGATCAGGGGGGTGGAAGCTTTCTTT.

The chain uses TRBV13 and TRBJ2-1, with 12 bases aligning to TRBD1. This CDR3 spans 14 amino acids. Germline V gene lookup returns CDR1 PRHDT and CDR2 FYEKMQ (reference sequence). J gave up 6 bases and V 8 bases, and 5 bases lay outside the gene matches. The CDR3 here is CASGGDRGLNEQFF. The DNA for the CDR3 is TGTGCCAGCGGTGGGGACAGGGGGCTCAATGAGCAGTTCTTC.

The V call is TRBV30, the J call TRBJ2-7; no definite D call. Trimming left V 1 base short and J 6 bases short, with 16 bases between. This CDR3 is built from 14 residues. From germline, CDR1 is GTSNPN and CDR2 SVGIG (reference sequence). This CDR3 reads CAWSDLLYSSEQYF. DNA of the CDR3: TGTGCCTGGAGTGATCTACTATATTCGTCCGAGCAGTACTTC.

The V and J genes are TRBV7-2 and TRBJ2-1; 9 nucleotides agree with TRBD1. The J segment lost 7 bases and the V segment lost 7 bases, leaving 8 bases of the junction unmatched. This CDR3 is 14 amino acids long. The germline V gene has CDR1 SGHTA and CDR2 FQGNSA. The CDR3 nucleotides are TGTGCCAGCAACCGGGACAGGGTTGGGAATGAGCAGTTCTTC. Translation: CASNRDRVGNEQFF.

The gene calls are TRBV7-6 and TRBJ1-4, with D perhaps TRBD1 (6 bases). The germline gives CDR1 SGHVS, CDR2 FNYEAQ. CDR3 length: 15 residues. V lost 0 bases to trimming and J lost 8 bases, with 13 bases between them. DNA of the CDR3: TGTGCCAGCAGCTTAGCGGCAGGGGCCCACGAAAAACTGTTTTTT. It translates to CASSLAAGAHEKLFF.

V usage is TRBV13 and J usage is TRBJ1-1; TRBD1 aligns across 10 bases. The ends lost 3 bases at V and 2 bases at J; junction bases unmatched: 9. Per the germline V gene, CDR1 is PRHDT and CDR2 is FYEKMQ (reference sequence). CDR3 length: 17 amino acids. This CDR3 reads CASSLGGQGRRNTEAFF. The DNA for the CDR3 is TGTGCCAGCAGCTTGGGGGGACAGGGGAGGAGAAACACTGAAGCTTTCTTT.

V and J are TRBV6-1 and TRBJ2-1, with 10 bases matching TRBD2. The CDR3 has 15 amino acids. Per germline, CDR1 MNHNS and CDR2 SASEGT. Trimming took 5 bases from V and 5 from J; bases not matched to a gene: 6. The CDR3 DNA follows: TGTGCCAGCAGTACCCTAGCGGGAGACCACAATGAGCAGTTCTTC. Protein product: CASSTLAGDHNEQFF.

The chain uses TRBV5-4 and TRBJ1-4, with a tentative D call TRBD1 (6 bases). The germline V gene has CDR1 SGHNT and CDR2 YYREEE (reference sequence). The CDR3 contains 13 residues. Trimming stripped 0 bases from V and 8 bases from J, with 8 bases between. The CDR3 sequence: CASSLDRAEKLFF. CDR3 sequence (DNA): TGTGCCAGCAGCTTGGACAGGGCCGAAAAACTGTTTTTT. The entire variable domain, with the rest obtained from reference TRBV5-4 and TRBJ1-4, is as follows: ETGVTQSPTHLIKTRGQQVTLRCSSQSGHNTVSWYQQALGQGPQFIFQYYREEENGRGNFPPRFSGLQFPNYSSELNVNALELDDSALYLCASSLDRAEKLFFGSGTQLSVL.

The V and J genes are TRBV24-1 and TRBJ2-1, with TRBD2 matching over 16 bases. Germline CDR1 reads KGHDR; CDR2 reads SFDVKD. The CDR3 runs to 17 residues. J was trimmed by 6 bases and V by 4 bases; bases with no gene match: 5. The CDR3 sequence is CATSETGTSGRANEQFF. CDR3 coding DNA: TGTGCCACCAGTGAGACCGGGACTAGCGGGAGGGCCAATGAGCAGTTCTTC.

The CDR3 spells CASSLQGQKAFF. The CDR3 nucleotides are TGTGCCAGCAGTTTACAGGGACAGAAAGCTTTCTTT. The chain combines TRBV28 with TRBJ1-1; the match to TRBD1 covers 7 bases. The junction had 3 bases not matched to a gene; V was cut back by 2 bases and J by 9 bases. Germline CDR1 reads MDHEN; CDR2 reads SYDVKM. There are 12 residues in the CDR3.

The chain carries TRBV19 and TRBJ2-7; TRBD2 aligns across 8 bases. Germline values: CDR1 LNHDA, CDR2 SQIVND (reference sequence). The junction had 5 bases not matched to a gene; V was cut back by 7 bases and J by 0 bases. This CDR3 region has 14 residues. The CDR3 reads CASTSGRPSYEQYF. The CDR3 DNA is TGTGCCAGTACGAGCGGGAGACCCTCCTACGAGCAGTACTTC.

DNA of the CDR3: TGTGCCAGCAGTTTTTCGACCGGACAGGCGAACACTGAAGCTTTCTTT. This gives the protein CASSFSTGQANTEAFF. The chain uses TRBV6-6 and TRBJ1-1, with 7 bases matching TRBD1. CDR3 length: 16 amino acids. Trimming cost V 4 bases and J 1 base; bases outside gene matches: 9. Germline V gene data show CDR1 as MNHNY and CDR2 as SVGAGI (reference sequence).

This rearrangement joins TRBV10-3 to TRBJ2-7; D call uncertain. From germline, CDR1 is ENHRY and CDR2 SYGVKD. Trimming removed 4 bases from V and 3 bases from J, with 4 bases in between. The CDR3 spans 11 residues. CDR3 region: CAISAHYEQYF. In nucleotides, the CDR3 is TGTGCCATCAGTGCCCACTACGAGCAGTACTTC.

The chain uses TRBV6-5 and TRBJ2-7; D possibly corresponds to TRBD2 (7 bases). CDR3 length: 14 amino acids. V lost 6 bases, J lost 5 bases, and 17 bases lay in between. Germline V gene sequence: CDR1 MNHEY, CDR2 SVGAGI. The DNA of the CDR3 is TGTGCCAGCAGCCCGGGGGGCGGGGCTAACGAGCAGTACTTC. Translating gives CASSPGGGANEQYF.

As for this clone: Other DNA sequences in the sample encode the same CDR3. The chain carries TRBV28 and TRBJ2-7; TRBD1 might be the D (6 bases). V was trimmed by 5 bases and J by 1 base, leaving 9 bases between them. In germline, CDR1 is MDHEN, CDR2 SYDVKM. The CDR3 extends over 13 amino acids. The CDR3: CASSPGQSYEQYF. The DNA for the CDR3 is TGTGCCAGCAGTCCCGGACAGTCCTACGAGCAGTACTTC.

The chain joins TRBV18 to TRBJ2-7; 9 bases fit TRBD1. Per germline, CDR1 KGHSH and CDR2 LQKENI. The CDR3 sequence is 15 residues long. Trimming took 4 bases from V and 1 from J; bases not matched to a gene: 5. CDR3 residues: CASSLGQGNSYEQYF. The CDR3 region has the DNA TGTGCCAGCTCACTGGGACAGGGTAATTCCTACGAGCAGTACTTC.